Listed below are T cell receptor beta chains from one sample, sequenced in a study of T-cell reconstitution after alpha-beta-depleted transplantation in children. MiXCR, applied by TCRdb to the PCR reads, yields one record per CDR3 protein. The top ten clones hold around 43% of a sample with hundreds of thousands of distinct CDR3 sequences, 15% to 20% of them seen once. The material was PBMCs, mostly from graft donor cells, obtained 360 days after TCRalphabeta/CD19-depleted stem cell transplant. The source of these receptors is a male patient between 2 and 10 years old who had a stem cell transplant for acute lymphoblastic leukemia, so the T cells may come from the graft donor. The CDR3 runs from the conserved cysteine through the conserved F or W. The D gene is left open where the match is weak. Only some rows state a clone size, as once, few, many or a class for expanded clones.

size	V	D	J	CDR3	DNA
few	TRBV12-3/TRBV12-4	TRBD1	TRBJ2-1	CASGRTGAAEQFF	TGTGCCAGCGGGAGGACAGGGGCGGCTGAGCAGTTCTTC
NA	TRBV4-3	TRBD2	TRBJ2-7	CASSQVSGRAVYEQYF	TGCGCCAGCAGCCAAGTTAGCGGGAGGGCCGTCTACGAGCAGTACTTC
NA	TRBV12-3/TRBV12-4	NA	TRBJ1-2	CASSPRPYGYTF	TGTGCCAGCAGCCCTCGACCCTATGGCTACACCTTC
NA	TRBV4-1	NA	TRBJ2-5	CASSRGPQETQYF	TGCGCCAGCAGCCGCGGCCCGCAAGAGACCCAGTACTTC
NA	TRBV20-1	NA	TRBJ2-5	CSAGLRARRAFQETQYF	TGCAGTGCTGGACTACGGGCCCGGCGGGCTTTCCAAGAGACCCAGTACTTC
NA	TRBV4-3	NA	TRBJ2-3	CASSQLPTGGTASTDTQYF	TGCGCCAGCAGCCAACTCCCAACGGGGGGGACAGCTAGCACAGATACGCAGTATTTT
NA	TRBV12-3/TRBV12-4	NA	TRBJ2-2	CASSLDYRGTGELFF	TGTGCCAGCAGTTTGGACTACAGGGGCACCGGGGAGCTGTTTTTT
few	TRBV6-2/TRBV6-3	TRBD1	TRBJ2-3	CASNLHRGRTQYF	TGTGCCAGCAACCTACACAGGGGAAGGACGCAGTATTTT
NA	TRBV7-9	NA	TRBJ1-1	CASSFGGERAEAFF	TGTGCCAGCAGCTTTGGGGGGGAGCGAGCTGAAGCTTTCTTT
NA	TRBV11-2	NA	TRBJ1-1	CASSSQIRRGEAFF	TGTGCCAGCAGCTCACAAATTAGGCGAGGGGAAGCTTTCTTT
NA	TRBV5-1	NA	TRBJ1-1	CASSLADLTEAFF	TGCGCCAGCAGCTTGGCAGACTTGACTGAAGCTTTCTTT
NA	TRBV28	NA	TRBJ2-7	CASSVLQGEQYF	TGTGCCAGCAGTGTCCTTCAAGGCGAGCAGTACTTC
few	TRBV29-1	TRBD2	TRBJ2-1	CSAHGLADYNEQFF	TGCAGCGCGCATGGACTAGCGGATTACAATGAGCAGTTCTTC
few	TRBV6-2/TRBV6-3	NA	TRBJ2-1	CAVAGLNNEQFF	TGTGCCGTCGCGGGACTTAACAATGAGCAGTTCTTC
many	TRBV7-2	TRBD1	TRBJ2-7	CASSFTGTEAEQYF	TGTGCCAGCAGCTTTACCGGGACAGAAGCCGAGCAGTACTTC
few	TRBV7-9	NA	TRBJ2-1	CASSLIGTRGVF	TGTGCCAGCAGCTTAATCGGCACTAGGGGGGTCTTC
few	TRBV7-2	TRBD2	TRBJ2-2	CASRGLVSTGELFF	TGTGCCAGCCGGGGACTAGTATCCACCGGGGAGCTGTTTTTT
NA	TRBV14	TRBD2	TRBJ2-1	CASSQLPGLAIYNEQFF	TGTGCCAGCAGCCAACTACCGGGACTAGCGATATACAATGAGCAGTTCTTC
few	TRBV7-2	NA	TRBJ2-3	CASSISGLAGADTQYF	TGTGCCAGCAGTATCTCCGGCCTGGCCGGCGCAGATACGCAGTATTTT
few	TRBV4-1	NA	TRBJ2-7	CASSQWSSEQYF	TGCGCCAGCAGCCAATGGTCTTCCGAGCAGTACTTC
NA	TRBV4-2	NA	TRBJ2-7	CASSPFGYEQYF	TGTGCCAGCAGCCCGTTTGGCTACGAGCAGTACTTC
NA	TRBV20-1	NA	TRBJ2-3	CSAPQGTGTDTQYF	TGCAGTGCCCCCCAAGGAACGGGCACAGATACGCAGTATTTT
many	TRBV6-5	TRBD2	TRBJ2-5	CASSYGLAGDGETQYF	TGTGCCAGCAGTTACGGACTAGCGGGAGACGGAGAGACCCAGTACTTC